The following is a T cell receptor beta chain sequence with its context. This sample is part of a study of CD8 T cells in Susac syndrome. Random hexamers were used to reverse transcribe an amount of roughly 0.45 to 1 ug RNA. MiXCR, applied by TCRdb to the immunoSEQ multiplex PCR reads, yields one record per CDR3 protein. The table shows 90,000 to 150,000 distinct CDR3 sequences, with 80% to 95% occurring only once. The germline gives CDR1 KGHSH, CDR2 LQKENI. V gave up 3 bases and J gave up 5 bases, with 10 bases separating them. This CDR3 is 13 amino acids long. Sequenced sample: CD8+ T cells from PBMCs. The chain has TRBV18 and TRBJ1-1; unclear D gene. This sequence was found in a human donor in good health. CDR3 sequence: CASSPSYGTEAFF. The CDR3 DNA follows: TGTGCCAGCTCACCGTCATACGGGACTGAAGCTTTCTTT.